This T cell receptor (beta chain) emerged from a study of T cell responses to AZD1222 COVID-19 vaccine. This clone was recorded once. Trimming cost V 1 base and J 3 bases; bases outside gene matches: 4. The CDR3 covers 15 residues. Looked up from germline, CDR1 is LGHDT and CDR2 is YNNKEL (reference sequence). TCRdb's table, derived via immunoSEQ multiplex PCR, lists solely in-frame clones and lacks some. The sample carries over 110,000 clones, around nine tenths recorded once. This clonotype was obtained from an adult who received the AZD1222 COVID-19 vaccine. Sequencing used peripheral blood, obtained 28 days after the second AZD1222 dose. J is TRBJ2-7 and V is TRBV3-1 (or the pseudogene TRBV3-2); TRBD1 matches at 9 bases. CDR3 residues: CASSQGTGDLYEQYF. The CDR3 nucleotides read TGTGCCAGCAGCCAAGGGACAGGGGACCTCTACGAGCAGTACTTC.